The source of this T cell receptor beta chain is a study of vaccination and CD4 T cells after COVID-19. Germline V gene sequence: CDR1 MGHDK, CDR2 SYGVNS. Trimming at V came to 2 bases and at J to 3 bases, leaving 0 bases not matched to a gene. This CDR3 is 13 amino acids long. Cultured CD4+ T cell DNA underwent sequencing with the Oncomine TCR Beta short-read assay. TCRdb fed the PCR reads into MiXCR, producing one record per CDR3 protein. Here the sample spans about 23,000 distinct CDR3 sequences, 67% being singletons. Described treatment: approximately 11-day PBMC culture with coronavirus spike peptide pools or control peptides (ViraFEST assay). Details on this clonotype: Antigen unknown.

Findings of the study overall: A nonsignificant rise from around 20 to 38 was seen in the median number of SARS-CoV-2-reactive clonotypes.

Sequencing used CD4+ T cells from blood, cultured in vitro, obtained after SARS-CoV-2 vaccination. The V call is TRBV25-1, the J call TRBJ1-2; 7 nucleotides align to TRBD1. The sequence was collected from a human donor who received a COVID-19 vaccine. The CDR3 loop is CASSEDRDYGYTF. The CDR3 DNA is TGTGCCAGCAGTGAAGACAGGGACTATGGCTACACCTTC.